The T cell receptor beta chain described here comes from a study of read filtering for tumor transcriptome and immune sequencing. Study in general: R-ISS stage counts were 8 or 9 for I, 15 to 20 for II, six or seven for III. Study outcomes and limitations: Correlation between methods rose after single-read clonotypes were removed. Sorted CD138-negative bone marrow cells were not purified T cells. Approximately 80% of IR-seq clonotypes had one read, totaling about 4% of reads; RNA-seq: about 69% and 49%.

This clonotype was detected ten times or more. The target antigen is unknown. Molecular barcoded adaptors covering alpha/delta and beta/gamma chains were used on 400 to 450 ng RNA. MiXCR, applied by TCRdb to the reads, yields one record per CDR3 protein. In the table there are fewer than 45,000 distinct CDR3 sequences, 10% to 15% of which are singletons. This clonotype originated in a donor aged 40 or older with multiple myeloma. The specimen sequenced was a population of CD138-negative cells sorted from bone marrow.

The CDR3 DNA is TGTGCCAGCAGAACTACCACAGATACGCAGTATTTT. Its protein is CASRTTTDTQYF. This chain connects TRBV28 to TRBJ2-3, with D unresolved. The germline V gene has CDR1 MDHEN and CDR2 SYDVKM. This CDR3 contains 12 residues. The ends were cut back, 6 bases at V and 2 bases at J, with 6 bases in the middle.